The clone carrying this T cell receptor (beta chain) has ten or more counts. Its antigen is unknown. This record belongs to a study of T cells in Graves' hyperthyroidism and ophthalmopathy. General observations from the study: Before onset, by a median of approximately 6.8 months, the model predicted ophthalmopathy.

Diagnosis rested on symptoms, serum thyroxine and TRAb, thyroid ultrasound, and orbital computed tomography. Researchers took RNA transcripts and amplified the TCR beta CDR3 regions from them. Carried out on the TCR CDR3, a first-round RT-PCR used the HTBI primer set. TCRdb independently ran MiXCR on the multiplex PCR reads; one entry per CDR3 protein. The sample includes 250,000 to 350,000 distinct CDR3 sequences, roughly 22% of them seen just once. Trimming left V 6 bases short and J 1 base short, with 13 bases between. The germline gives CDR1 MDHEN, CDR2 SYDVKM. CDR3 length equals 14 residues. Sequences were obtained from blood. The clonotype comes from a man aged 25-40 years with Graves' ophthalmopathy. The rearrangement uses TRBV28 and TRBJ2-7, with D tentatively TRBD1 or TRBD2 (5 bases each). CDR3 sequence (DNA): TGTGCCAGCAGCCGGGACGTAGAGTCCTACGAGCAGTACTTC. Protein: CASSRDVESYEQYF.